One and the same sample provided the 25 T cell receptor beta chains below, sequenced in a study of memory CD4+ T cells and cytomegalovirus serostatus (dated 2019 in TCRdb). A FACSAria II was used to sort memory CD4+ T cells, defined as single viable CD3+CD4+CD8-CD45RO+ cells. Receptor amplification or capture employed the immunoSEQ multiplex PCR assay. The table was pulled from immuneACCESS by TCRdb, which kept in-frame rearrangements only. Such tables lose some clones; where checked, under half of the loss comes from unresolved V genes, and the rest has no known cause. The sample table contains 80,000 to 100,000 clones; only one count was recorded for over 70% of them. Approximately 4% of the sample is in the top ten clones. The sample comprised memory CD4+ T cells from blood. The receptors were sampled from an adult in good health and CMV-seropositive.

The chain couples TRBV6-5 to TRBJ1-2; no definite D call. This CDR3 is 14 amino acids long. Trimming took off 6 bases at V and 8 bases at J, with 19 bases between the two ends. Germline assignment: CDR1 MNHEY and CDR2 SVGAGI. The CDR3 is CASRSFSSGKGYTF. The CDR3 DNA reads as TGTGCCAGCAGATCCTTTAGCTCGGGGAAGGGCTACACCTTC.

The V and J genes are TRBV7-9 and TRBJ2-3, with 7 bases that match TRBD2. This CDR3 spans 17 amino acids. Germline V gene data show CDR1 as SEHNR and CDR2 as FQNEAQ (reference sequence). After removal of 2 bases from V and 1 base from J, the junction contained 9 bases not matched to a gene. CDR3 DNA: TGTGCCAGCAGCTTATTGGGAGGGGTAATGGGCACAGATACGCAGTATTTT. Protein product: CASSLLGGVMGTDTQYF.

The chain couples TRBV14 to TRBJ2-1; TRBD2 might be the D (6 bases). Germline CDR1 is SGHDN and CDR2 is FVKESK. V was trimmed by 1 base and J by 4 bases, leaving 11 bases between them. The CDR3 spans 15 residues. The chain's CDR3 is CASSQVPREYNEQFF. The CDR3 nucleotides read TGTGCCAGCAGCCAAGTTCCCCGGGAGTACAATGAGCAGTTCTTC.

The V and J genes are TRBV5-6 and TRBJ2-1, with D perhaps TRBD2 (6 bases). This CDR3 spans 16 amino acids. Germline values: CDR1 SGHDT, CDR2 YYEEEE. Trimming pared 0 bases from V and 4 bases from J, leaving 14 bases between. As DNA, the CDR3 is TGTGCCAGCAGCTTGGCCGGGGCTAGCGCTTACAATGAGCAGTTCTTC. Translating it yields CASSLAGASAYNEQFF.

Written as DNA, the CDR3 is TGTGCCAGCAGCTTAAGGAGCCTGGCTGGGGCCAACGTCCTGACTTTC. It encodes CASSLRSLAGANVLTF. The chain is built from TRBV7-8 and TRBJ2-6; D is undetermined. Germline V gene sequence: CDR1 SGHVS, CDR2 FQNEAQ. The V end was cut by 2 bases, the J end by 2 bases, with 10 bases between. This CDR3 has 16 residues.

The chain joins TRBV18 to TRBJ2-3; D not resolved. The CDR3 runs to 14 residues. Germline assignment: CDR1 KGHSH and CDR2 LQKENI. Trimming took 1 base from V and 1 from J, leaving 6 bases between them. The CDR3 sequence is CASSPRQGTDTQYF. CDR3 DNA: TGTGCCAGCTCACCACGGCAGGGCACAGATACGCAGTATTTT. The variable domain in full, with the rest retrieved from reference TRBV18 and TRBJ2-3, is NAGVMQNPRHLVRRRGQEARLRCSPMKGHSHVYWYRQLPEEGLKFMVYLQKENIIDESGMPKERFSAEFPKEGPSILRIQQVVRGDSAAYFCASSPRQGTDTQYFGPGTRLTVL.

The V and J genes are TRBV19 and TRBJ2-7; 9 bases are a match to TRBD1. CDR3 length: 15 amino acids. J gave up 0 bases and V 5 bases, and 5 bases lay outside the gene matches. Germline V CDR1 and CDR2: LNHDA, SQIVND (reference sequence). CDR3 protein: CASSVSTGGSYEQYF. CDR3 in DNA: TGTGCCAGTAGTGTCTCGACAGGGGGCTCCTACGAGCAGTACTTC. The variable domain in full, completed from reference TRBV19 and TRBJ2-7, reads DGGITQSPKYLFRKEGQNVTLSCEQNLNHDAMYWYRQDPGQGLRLIYYSQIVNDFQKGDIAEGYSVSREKKESFPLTVTSAQKNPTAFYLCASSVSTGGSYEQYFGPGTRLTVT.

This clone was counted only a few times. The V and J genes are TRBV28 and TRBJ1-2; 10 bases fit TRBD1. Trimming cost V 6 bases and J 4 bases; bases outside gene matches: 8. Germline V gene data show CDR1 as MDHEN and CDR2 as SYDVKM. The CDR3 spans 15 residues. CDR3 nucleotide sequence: TGTGCCAGCAGCTCTGGACAGGGGGATGTCTATGGCTACACCTTC. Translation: CASSSGQGDVYGYTF.

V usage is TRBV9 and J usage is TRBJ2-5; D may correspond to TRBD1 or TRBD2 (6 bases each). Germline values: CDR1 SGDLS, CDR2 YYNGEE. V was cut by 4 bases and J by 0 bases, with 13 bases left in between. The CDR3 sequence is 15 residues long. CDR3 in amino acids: CASSPGRGDQETQYF. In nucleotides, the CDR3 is TGTGCCAGCAGCCCAGGTAGGGGGGACCAAGAGACCCAGTACTTC.

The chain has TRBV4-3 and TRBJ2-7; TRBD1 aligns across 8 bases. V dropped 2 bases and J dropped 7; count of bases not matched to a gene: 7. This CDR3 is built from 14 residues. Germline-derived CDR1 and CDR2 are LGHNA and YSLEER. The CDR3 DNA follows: TGCGCCAGCAGCCAAATGACAGGGGACCTAGAGCAGTACTTC. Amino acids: CASSQMTGDLEQYF.

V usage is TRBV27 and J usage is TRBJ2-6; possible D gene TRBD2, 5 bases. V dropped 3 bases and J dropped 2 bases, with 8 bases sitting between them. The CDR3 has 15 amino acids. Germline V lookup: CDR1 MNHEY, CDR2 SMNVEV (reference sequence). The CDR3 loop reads CASSFGNPGANVLTF. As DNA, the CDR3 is TGTGCCAGCAGTTTCGGGAATCCTGGGGCCAACGTCCTGACTTTC.

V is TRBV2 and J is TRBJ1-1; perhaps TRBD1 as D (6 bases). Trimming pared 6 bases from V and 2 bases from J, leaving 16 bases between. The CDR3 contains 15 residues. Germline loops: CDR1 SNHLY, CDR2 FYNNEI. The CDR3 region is CASRLWTAGNTEAFF. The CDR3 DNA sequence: TGTGCCAGCAGACTCTGGACAGCTGGAAACACTGAAGCTTTCTTT.

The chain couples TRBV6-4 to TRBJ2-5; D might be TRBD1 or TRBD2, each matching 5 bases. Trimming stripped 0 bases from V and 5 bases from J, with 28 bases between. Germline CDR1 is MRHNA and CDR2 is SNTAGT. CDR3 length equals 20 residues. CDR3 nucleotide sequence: TGTGCCAGCAGTGACTCGATATCCCACTCCGGGGCGGAGCGGTGGGAGACCCAGTACTTC. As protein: CASSDSISHSGAERWETQYF.

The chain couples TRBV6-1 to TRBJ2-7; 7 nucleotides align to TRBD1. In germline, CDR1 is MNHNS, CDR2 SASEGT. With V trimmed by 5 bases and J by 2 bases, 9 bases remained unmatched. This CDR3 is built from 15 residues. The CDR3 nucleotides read TGTGCCAGCAGTCACGGCCCTGGACAGGCCTACGAGCAGTACTTC. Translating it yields CASSHGPGQAYEQYF.

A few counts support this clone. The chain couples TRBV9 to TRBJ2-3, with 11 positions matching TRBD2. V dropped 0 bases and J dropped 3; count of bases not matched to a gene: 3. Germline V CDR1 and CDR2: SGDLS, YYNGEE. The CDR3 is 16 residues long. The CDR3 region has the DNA TGTGCCAGCAGCGTAGGGGCTAGCGGGAGGACAGATACGCAGTATTTT. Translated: CASSVGASGRTDTQYF.

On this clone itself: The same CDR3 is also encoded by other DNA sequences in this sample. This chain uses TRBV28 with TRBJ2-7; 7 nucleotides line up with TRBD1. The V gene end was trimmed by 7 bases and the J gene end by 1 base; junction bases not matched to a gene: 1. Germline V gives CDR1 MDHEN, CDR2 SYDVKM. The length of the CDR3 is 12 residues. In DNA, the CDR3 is TGTGCCAGCAAGACAGGGTCCTACGAGCAGTACTTC. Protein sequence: CASKTGSYEQYF. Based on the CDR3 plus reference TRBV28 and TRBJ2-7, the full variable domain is DVKVTQSSRYLVKRTGEKVFLECVQDMDHENMFWYRQDPGLGLRLIYFSYDVKMKEKGDIPEGYSVSREKKERFSLILESASTNQTSMYLCASKTGSYEQYFGPGTRLTVT.

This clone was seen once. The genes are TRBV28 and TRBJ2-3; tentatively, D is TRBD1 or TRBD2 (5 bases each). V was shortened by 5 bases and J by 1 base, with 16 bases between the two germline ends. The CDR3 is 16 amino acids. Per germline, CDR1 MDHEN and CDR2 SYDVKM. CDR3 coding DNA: TGTGCCAGCAGTCCCCCGGCGCAGGGAGGCACAGATACGCAGTATTTT. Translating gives CASSPPAQGGTDTQYF.

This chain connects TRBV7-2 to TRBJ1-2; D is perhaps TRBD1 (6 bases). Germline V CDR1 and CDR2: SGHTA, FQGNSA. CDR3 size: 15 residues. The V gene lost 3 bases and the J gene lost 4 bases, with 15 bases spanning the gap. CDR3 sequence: CASSFRQVSGYGYTF. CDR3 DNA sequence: TGTGCCAGCAGCTTTCGACAGGTCAGCGGCTATGGCTACACCTTC. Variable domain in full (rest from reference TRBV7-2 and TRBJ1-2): GAGVSQSPSNKVTEKGKDVELRCDPISGHTALYWYRQSLGQGLEFLIYFQGNSAPDKSGLPSDRFSAERTGGSVSTLTIQRTQQEDSAVYLCASSFRQVSGYGYTFGSGTRLTVV.

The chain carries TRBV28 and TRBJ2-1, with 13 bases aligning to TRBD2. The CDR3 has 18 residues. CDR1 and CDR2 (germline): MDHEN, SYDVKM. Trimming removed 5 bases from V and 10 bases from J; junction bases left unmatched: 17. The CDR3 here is CASSQTSGRAGWLGEQFF. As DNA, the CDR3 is TGTGCCAGCAGTCAAACTAGCGGGAGGGCCGGGTGGCTCGGGGAGCAGTTCTTC.

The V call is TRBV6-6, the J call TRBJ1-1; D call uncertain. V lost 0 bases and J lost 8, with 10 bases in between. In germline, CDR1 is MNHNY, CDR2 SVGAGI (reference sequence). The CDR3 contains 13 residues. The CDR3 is CASSYSESGEAFF. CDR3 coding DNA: TGTGCCAGCAGTTACTCGGAGTCGGGAGAAGCTTTCTTT.

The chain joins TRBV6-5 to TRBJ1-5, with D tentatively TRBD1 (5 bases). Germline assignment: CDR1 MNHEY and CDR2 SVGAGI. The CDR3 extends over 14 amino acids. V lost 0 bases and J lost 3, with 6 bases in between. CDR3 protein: CASSYSGHNQPQHF. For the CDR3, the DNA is TGTGCCAGCAGTTACTCCGGACACAATCAGCCCCAGCATTTT.

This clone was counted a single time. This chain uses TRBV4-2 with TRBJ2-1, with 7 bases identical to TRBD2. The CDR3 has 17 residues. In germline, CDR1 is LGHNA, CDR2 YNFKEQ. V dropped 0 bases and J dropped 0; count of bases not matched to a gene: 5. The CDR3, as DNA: TGTGCCAGCAGCCAAGATCCTAGCGGAAACTCCTACAATGAGCAGTTCTTC. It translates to CASSQDPSGNSYNEQFF.

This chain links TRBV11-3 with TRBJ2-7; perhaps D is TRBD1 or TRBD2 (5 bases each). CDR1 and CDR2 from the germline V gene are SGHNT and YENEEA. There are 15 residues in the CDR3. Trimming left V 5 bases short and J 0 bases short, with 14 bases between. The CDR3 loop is CASSRSGDGSYEQYF. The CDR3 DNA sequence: TGTGCCAGCAGCCGTAGTGGGGACGGCTCCTACGAGCAGTACTTC.

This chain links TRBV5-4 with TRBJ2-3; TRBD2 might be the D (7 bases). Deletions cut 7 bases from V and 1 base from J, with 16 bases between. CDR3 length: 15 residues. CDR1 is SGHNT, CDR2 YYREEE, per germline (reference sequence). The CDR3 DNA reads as TGTGCCAGCCTCGAGGGGGGAGGGCGCACAGATACGCAGTATTTT. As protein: CASLEGGGRTDTQYF.

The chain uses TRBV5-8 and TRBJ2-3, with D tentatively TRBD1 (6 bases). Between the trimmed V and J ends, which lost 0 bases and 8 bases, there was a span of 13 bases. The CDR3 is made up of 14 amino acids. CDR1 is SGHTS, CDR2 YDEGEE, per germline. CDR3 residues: CASSLGTGYRTQYF. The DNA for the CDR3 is TGTGCCAGCAGCTTGGGAACAGGGTATCGTACGCAGTATTTT.